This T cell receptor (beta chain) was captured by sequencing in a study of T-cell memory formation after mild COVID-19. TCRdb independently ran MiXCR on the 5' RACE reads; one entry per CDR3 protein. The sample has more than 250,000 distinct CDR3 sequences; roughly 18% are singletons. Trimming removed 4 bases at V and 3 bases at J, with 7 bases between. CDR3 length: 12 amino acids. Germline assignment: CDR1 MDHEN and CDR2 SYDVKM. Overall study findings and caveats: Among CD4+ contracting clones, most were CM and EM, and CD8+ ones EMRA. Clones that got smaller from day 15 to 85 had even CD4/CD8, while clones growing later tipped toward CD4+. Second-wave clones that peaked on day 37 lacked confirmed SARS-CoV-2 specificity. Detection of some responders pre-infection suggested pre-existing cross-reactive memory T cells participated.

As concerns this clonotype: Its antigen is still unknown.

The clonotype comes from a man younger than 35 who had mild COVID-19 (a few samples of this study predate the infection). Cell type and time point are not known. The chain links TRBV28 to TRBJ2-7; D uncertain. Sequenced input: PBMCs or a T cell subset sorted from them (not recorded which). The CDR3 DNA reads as TGTGCCAGCAGTTCTGAATTCTACGAGCAGTACGTC. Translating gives CASSSEFYEQYV.